This TCR beta chain was found in a study of blood T cell repertoires in COVID-19. Germline loops: CDR1 MNHEY, CDR2 SVGAGI. Germline trimming cut 2 bases from V and 4 bases from J; bases unmatched to any gene: 4. CDR3 length: 14 residues. The table came from immunoSEQ multiplex PCR; TCRdb's copy has only in-frame clones and leaves some out. The data show around 300,000 clones, around 85% seen once. What was sequenced was peripheral blood. This chain joins TRBV6-5 and TRBJ1-1; 7 bases agree with TRBD1. This TCR was recovered from a woman in her 70s with acute or convalescent COVID-19. CDR3 sequence reads: CASSYRGLITEAFF. DNA of the CDR3: TGTGCCAGCAGTTACAGGGGGCTAATCACTGAAGCTTTCTTT.